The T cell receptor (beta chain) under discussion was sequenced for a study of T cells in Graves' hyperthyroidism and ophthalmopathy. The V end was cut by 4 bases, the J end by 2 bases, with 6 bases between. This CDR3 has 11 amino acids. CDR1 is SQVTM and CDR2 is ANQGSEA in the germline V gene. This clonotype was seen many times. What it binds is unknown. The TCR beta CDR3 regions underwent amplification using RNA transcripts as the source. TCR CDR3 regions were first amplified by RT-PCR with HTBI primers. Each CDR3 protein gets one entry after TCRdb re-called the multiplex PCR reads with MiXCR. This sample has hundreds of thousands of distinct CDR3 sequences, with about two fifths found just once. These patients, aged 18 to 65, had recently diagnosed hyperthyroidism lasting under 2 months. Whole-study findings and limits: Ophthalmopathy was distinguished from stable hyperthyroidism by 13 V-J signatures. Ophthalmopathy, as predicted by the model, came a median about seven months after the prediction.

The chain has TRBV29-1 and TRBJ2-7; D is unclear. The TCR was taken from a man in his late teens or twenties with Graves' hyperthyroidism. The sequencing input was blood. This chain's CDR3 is CSVGETYEQYF. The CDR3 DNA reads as TGCAGCGTTGGAGAGACCTACGAGCAGTACTTC.